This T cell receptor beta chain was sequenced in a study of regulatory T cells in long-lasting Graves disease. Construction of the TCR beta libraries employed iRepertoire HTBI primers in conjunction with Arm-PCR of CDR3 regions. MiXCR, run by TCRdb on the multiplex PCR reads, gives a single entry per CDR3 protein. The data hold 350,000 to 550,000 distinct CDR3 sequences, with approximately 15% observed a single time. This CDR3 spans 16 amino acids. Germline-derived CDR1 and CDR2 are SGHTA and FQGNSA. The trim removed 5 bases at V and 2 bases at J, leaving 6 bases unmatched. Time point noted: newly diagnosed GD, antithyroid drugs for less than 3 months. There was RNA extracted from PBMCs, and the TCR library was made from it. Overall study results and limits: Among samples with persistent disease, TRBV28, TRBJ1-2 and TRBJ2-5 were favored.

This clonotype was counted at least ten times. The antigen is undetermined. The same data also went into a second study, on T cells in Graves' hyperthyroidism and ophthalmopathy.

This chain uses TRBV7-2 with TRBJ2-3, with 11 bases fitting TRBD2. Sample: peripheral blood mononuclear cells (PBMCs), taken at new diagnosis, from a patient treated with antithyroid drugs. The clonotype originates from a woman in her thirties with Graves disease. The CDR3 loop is CASSQRLAGPTDTQYF. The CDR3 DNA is TGTGCCAGCAGCCAAAGACTAGCGGGGCCCACAGATACGCAGTATTTT.